These T cell receptor beta chains were read from a single sample in a study of T cell responses to AZD1222 COVID-19 vaccine. Generated by immunoSEQ multiplex PCR, the TCRdb table keeps only in-frame clones and is missing some. The sample has over 85,000 clones, 85% to 95% seen once. The sequences come from peripheral blood, collected on day 0 of AZD1222 vaccination. Source of these receptors: an adult in good health. Each CDR3 is given with its conserved first and last residue. D genes are given only for firm matches. Only part of the rows carry a size: once, few, many, or a class if the clone is expanded.

D,V,size,J,CDR3,DNA
NA,TRBV6-4,NA,TRBJ1-2,CASSDNYGYTF,TGTGCCAGCAGTGACAACTATGGCTACACCTTC
TRBD1,TRBV19,NA,TRBJ2-1,CASRKDRGSEQFF,TGTGCCAGTAGGAAGGACAGGGGAAGTGAGCAGTTCTTC
TRBD1,TRBV30,NA,TRBJ1-1,CAWTGQRNTEAFF,TGTGCCTGGACGGGACAGCGGAACACTGAAGCTTTCTTT
TRBD2,TRBV3-1/TRBV3-2,NA,TRBJ2-1,CASSQASWLAVRNEQFF,TGTGCCAGCAGCCAAGCGTCATGGCTAGCGGTCCGCAATGAGCAGTTCTTC
NA,TRBV3-1/TRBV3-2,once,TRBJ1-4,CASSRPGGSNEKLFF,TGTGCCAGCAGCCGCCCCGGGGGCAGTAATGAAAAACTGTTTTTT
NA,TRBV12-5,NA,TRBJ1-1,CASGLSPGTEAFF,TGTGCTAGTGGTTTGTCACCGGGGACTGAAGCTTTCTTT
TRBD1,TRBV7-2,NA,TRBJ2-1,CASSPANGQGSYNEQFF,TGTGCCAGCAGCCCCGCAAATGGACAGGGTTCCTACAATGAGCAGTTCTTC
NA,TRBV30,once,TRBJ1-3,CAYGTTGNTIYF,TGTGCCTACGGGACAACTGGAAACACCATATATTTT
NA,TRBV13,NA,TRBJ1-6,CASSLPPGPLHF,TGTGCCAGCAGCTTACCCCCAGGGCCGCTCCACTTT
NA,TRBV7-3,NA,TRBJ1-4,CASSWGIANEKLFF,TGTGCCAGCAGCTGGGGGATTGCTAATGAAAAACTGTTTTTT
TRBD2,TRBV7-9,NA,TRBJ2-7,CASSLSGGANEQYF,TGTGCCAGCAGTCTTAGCGGGGGGGCCAACGAGCAGTACTTC
TRBD1,TRBV12-3/TRBV12-4,NA,TRBJ2-1,CASRDRGFNEQFF,TGTGCCAGCAGGGACAGGGGGTTCAATGAGCAGTTCTTC
NA,TRBV30,NA,TRBJ1-2,CAWSVGPSHGYTF,TGTGCCTGGAGTGTGGGGCCGTCGCACGGCTACACCTTC
TRBD2,TRBV2,NA,TRBJ2-5,CASKTTSAETQYF,TGTGCCAGCAAAACAACTAGCGCGGAGACCCAGTACTTC
TRBD2,TRBV19,NA,TRBJ2-7,CASSPLTSGYEQYF,TGTGCCAGTAGCCCGCTGACTAGCGGGTACGAGCAGTACTTC
NA,TRBV2,few,TRBJ1-1,CASSEGGARTEAFF,TGTGCCAGCAGTGAAGGGGGGGCGCGGACTGAAGCTTTCTTT
NA,TRBV5-1,NA,TRBJ1-1,CASSLLGPDTEAFF,TGCGCCAGCAGCTTGCTTGGCCCAGACACTGAAGCTTTCTTT